The 26 T cell receptor beta chains in this list originate from one sample, sequenced in a study of blood T cell repertoires in COVID-19. The assay was immunoSEQ multiplex PCR, and TCRdb's table has in-frame clones only and misses some. The data show approximately 67,000 clones, less than 85% seen once. The sequenced material came from peripheral blood. The receptors come from a man between 60 and 75 years old with acute or convalescent COVID-19.

In DNA form, the CDR3 reads TGTGCCAGCAGTTACTCGATGGGTGGAGTTGGCCAGCCCCAGCATTTT. Protein sequence: CASSYSMGGVGQPQHF. This chain links TRBV6-6 with TRBJ1-5; D is unclear. Deletions cut 0 bases from V and 7 bases from J, with 16 bases between. The CDR3 spans 16 residues. The germline CDR1 and CDR2 sequences are MNHNY and SVGAGI (reference sequence).

The chain has TRBV9 and TRBJ1-4; D gene uncertain. V lost 0 bases and J lost 3, with 12 bases in between. Looked up from germline, CDR1 is SGDLS and CDR2 is YYNGEE. CDR3 length: 16 residues. In DNA, the CDR3 is TGTGCCAGCAGCGTAGGGGGAGGTCTCGCTAATGAAAAACTGTTTTTT. Translation gives CASSVGGGLANEKLFF.

This clone was counted once. Distinct nucleotide sequences in the sample also encode this CDR3. The chain employs TRBV30 and TRBJ1-6; D gene ambiguous. V was clipped by 1 base and J by 4 bases, with 5 bases between them. Per germline, CDR1 GTSNPN and CDR2 SVGIG (reference sequence). The CDR3 extends over 13 amino acids. In DNA form, the CDR3 reads TGTGCCTGGAGTGCGGGTTATAATTCACCCCTCCACTTT. Translating it yields CAWSAGYNSPLHF.

The gene calls are TRBV12-3 or TRBV12-4 and TRBJ2-7, with a possible D match to TRBD2 (6 bases). V lost 4 bases and J 7 bases, leaving 11 bases between the germline ends. The CDR3 runs to 12 residues. The CDR3 here is CASSSAGREQYV. CDR3 nucleotide sequence: TGTGCCAGCAGTTCGGCAGGGAGGGAGCAGTACGTC.

This clone was detected only a few times. V and J are TRBV7-2 and TRBJ1-1; 7 bases are a match to TRBD1. CDR1 SGHTA and CDR2 FQGNSA come from the germline V gene. V was clipped by 5 bases and J by 2 bases; unmatched bases: 2. CDR3 length: 13 residues. CDR3 in amino acids: CASSRQGNTEAFF. CDR3 sequence (DNA): TGTGCCAGCAGCCGACAGGGAAACACTGAAGCTTTCTTT. Using reference TRBV7-2 and TRBJ1-1 for the parts outside the CDR3, the full variable domain is GAGVSQSPSNKVTEKGKDVELRCDPISGHTALYWYRQSLGQGLEFLIYFQGNSAPDKSGLPSDRFSAERTGGSVSTLTIQRTQQEDSAVYLCASSRQGNTEAFFGQGTRLTVV.

The table lists this clone with a few counts. This chain uses TRBV7-9 with TRBJ1-1; no firm D call. This CDR3 contains 14 residues. Germline loops: CDR1 SEHNR, CDR2 FQNEAQ (reference sequence). Trimming shortened V by 1 base and J by 4 bases, and 10 bases separated the two germline ends. The CDR3 sequence is CASSLESFGTEAFF. CDR3 coding DNA: TGTGCCAGCAGCTTAGAGAGTTTCGGCACTGAAGCTTTCTTT.

The rearrangement joins TRBV5-4 to TRBJ1-6; the D gene is possibly TRBD1 (6 bases). This CDR3 spans 14 amino acids. Germline assignment: CDR1 SGHNT and CDR2 YYREEE (reference sequence). Trimming removed 1 base from V and 8 bases from J, with 10 bases in between. DNA of the CDR3: TGTGCCAGCAGCTTGAATGCAGGGGATTCACCCCTCCACTTT. It is translated as CASSLNAGDSPLHF.

The CDR3 loop is CASSFVAGVPLSYNEQFF. In DNA, the CDR3 is TGTGCCAGCAGCTTTGTAGCGGGGGTGCCCCTCTCCTACAATGAGCAGTTCTTC. This chain links TRBV7-9 with TRBJ2-1, with TRBD2 matching 9 bases. The germline V gene encodes CDR1 SEHNR and CDR2 FQNEAQ (reference sequence). V lost 3 bases to trimming and J lost 0 bases; unmatched junction nucleotides: 9. There are 18 residues in the CDR3.

The V gene is TRBV2, the J gene TRBJ1-2; TRBD1 matches at 10 bases. The V gene end was trimmed by 5 bases and the J gene end by 6 bases; junction bases not matched to a gene: 6. CDR1 is SNHLY, CDR2 FYNNEI, per germline. The CDR3 covers 14 residues. The chain's CDR3 is CASSPGQGTHGYTF. In DNA, the CDR3 is TGTGCCAGCAGTCCGGGACAGGGGACTCATGGCTACACCTTC.

The chain recombines TRBV7-2 with TRBJ1-6, with TRBD1 matching 7 bases. This CDR3 is 15 amino acids long. V trimming: 5 bases; J trimming: 6 bases; junction bases outside the gene matches: 7. CDR1 and CDR2 (germline): SGHTA, FQGNSA. The chain's CDR3 is CASSINRGFNSPLHF. CDR3 bases: TGTGCCAGCAGCATCAACAGGGGCTTTAATTCACCCCTCCACTTT.

The chain couples TRBV3-1 (or the pseudogene TRBV3-2) to TRBJ2-2; D is perhaps TRBD1 (5 bases). CDR1 is LGHDT and CDR2 is YNNKEL in the germline V gene (reference sequence). CDR3 length: 13 amino acids. V was cut by 0 bases and J by 7 bases, with 6 bases left in between. CDR3 DNA: TGTGCCAGCAGCCAAGACAGGGTCGGGGAGCTGTTTTTT. The encoded protein is CASSQDRVGELFF.

The chain uses TRBV24-1 and TRBJ2-3, with 7 bases fitting TRBD1. The CDR3 sequence is 15 residues long. The V segment lost 5 bases and the J segment 3 bases; nucleotides outside the gene matches: 7. Germline values: CDR1 KGHDR, CDR2 SFDVKD. The CDR3 nucleotides read TGTGCCACCAGTGCTGGCAGGGGGACGACAGATACGCAGTATTTT. Encoded protein: CATSAGRGTTDTQYF.

J is TRBJ2-2 and V is TRBV2; possible D gene TRBD1, 5 bases. The CDR3 length is 13 residues. V was trimmed by 8 bases and J by 2 bases, leaving 9 bases between them. From germline, CDR1 is SNHLY and CDR2 FYNNEI. CDR3: CASLQVNTGELFF. CDR3 DNA sequence: TGTGCCAGCCTACAGGTTAACACCGGGGAGCTGTTTTTT.

This clone was counted only a few times. This sequence joins TRBV19 and TRBJ1-5; D is perhaps TRBD1 (6 bases). Per the germline V gene, CDR1 is LNHDA and CDR2 is SQIVND (reference sequence). V was pared by 5 bases and J by 2 bases, with 13 bases between. The CDR3 is 15 amino acids. The chain's CDR3 is CASSPQDRGNQPQHF. CDR3 bases: TGTGCCAGTAGTCCGCAGGACAGAGGCAATCAGCCCCAGCATTTT.

The CDR3 DNA sequence: TGTGCCAGCAGCCTTGACAGCTACAATGAGCAGTTCTTC. Its protein is CASSLDSYNEQFF. This rearrangement joins TRBV5-6 to TRBJ2-1, with a tentative D call TRBD1 (5 bases). Trimming stripped 4 bases from V and 3 bases from J, with 8 bases between. CDR1 SGHDT and CDR2 YYEEEE come from the germline V gene. The CDR3 is 13 residues long.

The CDR3 DNA is TGTGCCAGCAGCCAAGAAGGCGGGCGGGTAGTGGGGACCCAGTACTTC. It is translated as CASSQEGGRVVGTQYF. The chain links TRBV3-1 (or the pseudogene TRBV3-2) to TRBJ2-5, with D perhaps matching TRBD2 (5 bases). CDR1 is LGHDT, CDR2 YNNKEL, per germline (reference sequence). The ends were cut back, 0 bases at V and 7 bases at J, with 18 bases in the middle. The CDR3 totals 16 residues.

The sample holds one count of this clone. The chain uses TRBV5-6 and TRBJ1-2; 7 bases align to TRBD1. The CDR3 extends over 15 amino acids. J gave up 4 bases and V 0 bases, and 6 bases lay outside the gene matches. Per the germline V gene, CDR1 is SGHDT and CDR2 is YYEEEE. The CDR3 sequence is CASSLAPRGTYGYTF. The CDR3 nucleotides read TGTGCCAGCAGCTTGGCCCCCAGGGGGACCTATGGCTACACCTTC.

The chain employs TRBV30 and TRBJ1-2; TRBD1 might be the D (5 bases). The CDR3 sequence is 15 residues long. Trimming removed 0 bases at V and 4 bases at J, with 15 bases between. The germline V gene has CDR1 GTSNPN and CDR2 SVGIG (reference sequence). CDR3 bases: TGTGCCTGGAGTGTACAGGCAGGGCGGTCCTATGGCTACACCTTC. This gives the protein CAWSVQAGRSYGYTF.

The chain links TRBV6-5 to TRBJ1-1, with 7 nucleotides matching TRBD1. CDR1 and CDR2 from the germline V gene are MNHEY and SVGAGI. V lost 6 bases, J lost 11 bases, and 9 bases stayed unmatched. The CDR3 loop spans 12 amino acids. The CDR3 is CASSRQGVRAFF. The DNA for the CDR3 is TGTGCCAGCAGCCGACAGGGAGTTAGGGCTTTCTTT.

V and J are TRBV6-6 and TRBJ2-2, with D perhaps matching TRBD1 (5 bases). Germline V CDR1 and CDR2: MNHNY, SVGAGI (reference sequence). The CDR3 consists of 15 residues. V was pared by 0 bases and J by 0 bases, with 5 bases between. CDR3 nucleotides: TGTGCCAGCAGTTACTCGGGGCCGAACACCGGGGAGCTGTTTTTT. Amino acid sequence: CASSYSGPNTGELFF.

The chain is built from TRBV6-4 and TRBJ2-2; D is undetermined. V was clipped by 4 bases and J by 7 bases, with 10 bases between them. The germline gives CDR1 MRHNA, CDR2 SNTAGT. The CDR3 has 13 residues. The CDR3 loop reads CASSVDADGELFF. The CDR3 region has the DNA TGTGCCAGCAGTGTTGACGCGGACGGGGAGCTGTTTTTT.

A few counts support this clone. This chain connects TRBV10-3 to TRBJ2-5; 12 bases align to TRBD2. The germline V gene has CDR1 ENHRY and CDR2 SYGVKD. The V gene end was trimmed by 5 bases and the J gene end by 2 bases; junction bases not matched to a gene: 6. The CDR3 consists of 16 residues. The CDR3 coding sequence is TGTGCCATCAGTCCGACTAGCGGGGGCGGGCAAGAGACCCAGTACTTC. The encoded protein is CAISPTSGGGQETQYF.

The sample holds one count of this clone. CDR3 protein: CASRSWTGDFYGYTF. CDR3 sequence (DNA): TGTGCCAGCAGATCCTGGACAGGGGATTTCTATGGCTACACCTTC. This chain links TRBV6-5 with TRBJ1-2, with 9 bases lining up with TRBD1. Germline loops: CDR1 MNHEY, CDR2 SVGAGI. V trimming: 6 bases; J trimming: 4 bases; junction bases outside the gene matches: 9. The CDR3 contains 15 residues.

The V and J genes are TRBV10-3 and TRBJ1-3; D is undetermined. The CDR3 has 13 amino acids. Germline loops: CDR1 ENHRY, CDR2 SYGVKD. Trimming took off 4 bases at V and 0 bases at J, with 4 bases between the two ends. The CDR3 protein is CAISASSGNTIYF. CDR3 DNA sequence: TGTGCCATCAGTGCTTCCTCTGGAAACACCATATATTTT.

The chain combines TRBV5-4 with TRBJ2-5; 7 positions match TRBD2. V trimming: 0 bases; J trimming: 2 bases; junction bases outside the gene matches: 4. This CDR3 is built from 15 residues. The germline CDR1 and CDR2 sequences are SGHNT and YYREEE (reference sequence). CDR3 protein: CASSLGGGAQETQYF. The CDR3 region has the DNA TGTGCCAGCAGCTTGGGCGGGGGAGCACAAGAGACCCAGTACTTC.

CDR3 bases: TGTGCCAGCAGCGCAAGATCTCAGACAGGGCGAGACGAGCAGTACGTC. Its translation: CASSARSQTGRDEQYV. The chain recombines TRBV21-1 with TRBJ2-7; the table names TRBD1, a call not compared with the DNA. TRBV21-1 is given as a pseudogene. The length of the CDR3 is 16 residues.